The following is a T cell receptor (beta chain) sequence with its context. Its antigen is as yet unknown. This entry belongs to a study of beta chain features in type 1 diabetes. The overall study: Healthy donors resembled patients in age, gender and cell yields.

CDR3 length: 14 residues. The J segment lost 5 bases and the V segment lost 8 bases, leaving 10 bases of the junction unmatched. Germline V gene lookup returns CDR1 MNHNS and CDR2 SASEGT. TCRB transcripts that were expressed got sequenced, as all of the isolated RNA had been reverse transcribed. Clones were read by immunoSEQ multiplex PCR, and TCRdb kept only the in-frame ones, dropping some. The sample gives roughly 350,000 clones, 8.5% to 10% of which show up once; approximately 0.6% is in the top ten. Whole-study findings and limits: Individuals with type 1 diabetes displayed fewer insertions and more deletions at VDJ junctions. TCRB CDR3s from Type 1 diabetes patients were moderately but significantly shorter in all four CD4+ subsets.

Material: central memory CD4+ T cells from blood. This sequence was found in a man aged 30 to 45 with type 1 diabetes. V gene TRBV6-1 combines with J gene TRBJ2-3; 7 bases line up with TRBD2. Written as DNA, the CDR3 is TGTGCCAGCTTACGGACTAGTATTGGAGATACGCAGTATTTT. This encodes CASLRTSIGDTQYF.